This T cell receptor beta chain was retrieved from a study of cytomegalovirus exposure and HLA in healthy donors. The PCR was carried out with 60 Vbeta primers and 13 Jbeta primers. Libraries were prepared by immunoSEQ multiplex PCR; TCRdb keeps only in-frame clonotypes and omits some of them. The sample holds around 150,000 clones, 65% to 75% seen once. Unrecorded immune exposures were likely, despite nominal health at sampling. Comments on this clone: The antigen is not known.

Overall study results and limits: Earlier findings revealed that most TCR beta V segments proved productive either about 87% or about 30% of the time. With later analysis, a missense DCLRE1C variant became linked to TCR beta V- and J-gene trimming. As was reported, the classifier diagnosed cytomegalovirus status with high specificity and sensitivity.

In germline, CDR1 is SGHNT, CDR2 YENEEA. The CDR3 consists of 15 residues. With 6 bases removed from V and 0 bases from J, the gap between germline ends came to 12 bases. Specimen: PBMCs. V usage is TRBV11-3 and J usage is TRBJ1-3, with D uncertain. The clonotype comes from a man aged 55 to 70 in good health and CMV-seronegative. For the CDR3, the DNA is TGTGCCAGCAGTCCAGACACCCACTCTGGAAACACCATATATTTT. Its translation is CASSPDTHSGNTIYF.